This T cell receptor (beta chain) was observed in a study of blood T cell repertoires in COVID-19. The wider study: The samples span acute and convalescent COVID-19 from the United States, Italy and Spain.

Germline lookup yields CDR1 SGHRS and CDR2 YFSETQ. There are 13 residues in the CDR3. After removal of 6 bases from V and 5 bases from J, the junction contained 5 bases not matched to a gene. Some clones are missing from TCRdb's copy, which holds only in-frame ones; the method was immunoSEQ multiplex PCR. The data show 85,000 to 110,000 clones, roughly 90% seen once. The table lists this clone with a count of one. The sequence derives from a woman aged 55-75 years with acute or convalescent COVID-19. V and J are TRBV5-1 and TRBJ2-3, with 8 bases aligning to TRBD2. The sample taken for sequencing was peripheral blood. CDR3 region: CASNAGGGDTQYF. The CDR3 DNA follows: TGCGCCAGCAATGCGGGAGGTGGAGATACGCAGTATTTT.